In this sample, the clone carrying this TCR beta chain turned up a few times. CDR3 length: 14 amino acids. Trimming cost V 2 bases and J 5 bases, with 12 bases left between them. Germline V gene data show CDR1 as MNHEY and CDR2 as SMNVEV (reference sequence). The sample is drawn from a study of early T cells in non-severe SARS-CoV-2 infection. Overall study context: Chains were unpaired, as sequencing was done on bulk RNA from unsorted whole blood.

TCRdb used MiXCR to reprocess the 5' RACE reads, holding one entry per CDR3 protein. The sample yields tens of thousands of distinct CDR3 sequences, approximately 10% seen once. This material consisted of whole blood, taken at baseline. The chain has TRBV27 and TRBJ1-1; TRBD1 is a possible D gene (5 bases). The clonotype originates from an adult who was a healthcare worker with PCR-confirmed SARS-CoV-2 infection or an uninfected control (not recorded which). Written as DNA, the CDR3 is TGTGCCAGCAGTTTAAAGGAAGGGACGACTGAAGCTTTCTTT. Residues: CASSLKEGTTEAFF.